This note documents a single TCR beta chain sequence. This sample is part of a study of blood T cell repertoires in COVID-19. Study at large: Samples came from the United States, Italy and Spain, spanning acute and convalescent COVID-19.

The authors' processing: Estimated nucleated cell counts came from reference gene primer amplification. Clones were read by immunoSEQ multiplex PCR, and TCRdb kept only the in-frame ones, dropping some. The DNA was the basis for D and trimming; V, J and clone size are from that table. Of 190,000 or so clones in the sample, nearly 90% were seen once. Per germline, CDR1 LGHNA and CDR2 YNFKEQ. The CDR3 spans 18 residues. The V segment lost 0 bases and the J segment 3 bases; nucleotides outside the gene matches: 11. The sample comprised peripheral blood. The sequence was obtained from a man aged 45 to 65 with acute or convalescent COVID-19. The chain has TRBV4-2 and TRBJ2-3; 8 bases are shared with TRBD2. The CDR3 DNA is TGTGCCAGCAGCCAAGATCTACGAGCGGGAGATTTTACAGATACGCAGTATTTT. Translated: CASSQDLRAGDFTDTQYF.